Listed below are T cell receptor beta chains from one sample, sequenced in a study of blood T cell repertoires in COVID-19. Sequencing used immunoSEQ multiplex PCR; TCRdb keeps in-frame clones, though not all of them. The sample lists about 300,000 clones; roughly 90% were seen once. Sequenced material: PBMCs or T cells enriched from blood (not recorded which). These TCRs come from a woman between 18 and 29 years old with acute COVID-19. Both conserved end residues are part of each CDR3. Fields, in order: D gene, J gene, clone size, V gene, CDR3 protein, CDR3 DNA. The D gene is left open where the match is weak. The size of a clone is reported for some rows only, either as once, few or many, or as a class for expanded clones.

>NA|TRBJ1-4|once|TRBV9
CASSVASGATNEKLFF
TGTGCCAGCAGCGTAGCTTCGGGAGCAACTAATGAAAAACTGTTTTTT
>NA|TRBJ1-2|NA|TRBV2
CASSRDNNYGYTF
TGTGCCAGCAGTCGGGATAACAACTATGGCTACACCTTC
>TRBD2|TRBJ2-2|NA|TRBV9
CASSVGGLAGVTRIRDNTGELFF
TGTGCCAGCAGCGTAGGAGGACTAGCGGGAGTAACACGGATTCGGGATAACACCGGGGAGCTGTTTTTT
>NA|TRBJ1-5|NA|TRBV2
CASSVGGAGDAQPQHF
TGTGCCAGCAGTGTGGGGGGGGCGGGTGATGCTCAGCCCCAGCATTTT
>NA|TRBJ1-1|NA|TRBV29-1
CSVVLHGSRDTEAFF
TGCAGCGTTGTTCTGCATGGATCCCGGGACACTGAAGCTTTCTTT
>TRBD2|TRBJ2-1|once|TRBV5-1
CASSFSQREMGEQFF
TGCGCCAGCAGCTTTTCCCAGCGGGAGATGGGTGAGCAGTTCTTC
>TRBD2|TRBJ2-1|NA|TRBV2
CASSETSGGDEQFF
TGTGCCAGCAGTGAGACTAGCGGGGGGGATGAGCAGTTCTTC
>TRBD2|TRBJ2-7|NA|TRBV28
CASRGDGGLAGGSRYEQYF
TGTGCCAGCAGAGGGGACGGAGGACTAGCGGGAGGTTCGAGGTACGAGCAGTACTTC
>TRBD2|TRBJ2-3|NA|TRBV6-2/TRBV6-3
CASSYGTSGTDTQYF
TGTGCCAGCAGTTACGGGACTAGCGGCACAGATACGCAGTATTTT
>NA|TRBJ1-3|NA|TRBV28
CASSLSLSVSGNTIYF
TGTGCCAGCAGTTTAAGCCTAAGCGTCTCTGGAAACACCATATATTTT
>NA|TRBJ1-4|NA|TRBV28
CASRPGTPEKLFF
TGTGCCAGCAGGCCCGGGACTCCTGAAAAACTGTTTTTT
>TRBD2|TRBJ2-3|NA|TRBV30
CAWSAIRTSGGTDTQYF
TGTGCCTGGAGCGCGATCCGGACTAGCGGAGGCACAGATACGCAGTATTTT
>TRBD1|TRBJ2-7|few|TRBV10-3
CAIGDRGRIEQYF
TGTGCCATCGGGGACAGGGGGCGGATCGAGCAGTACTTC
>TRBD1|TRBJ1-5|NA|TRBV28
CASRPETGREDQPQHF
TGTGCCAGCAGACCTGAGACAGGGAGAGAAGATCAGCCCCAGCATTTT
>NA|TRBJ2-7|NA|TRBV19
CASSARDLSYEQYF
TGTGCCAGTAGTGCCCGGGACTTGAGCTACGAGCAGTACTTC
>TRBD1|TRBJ1-5|NA|TRBV6-5
CASSPRKGADQPQHF
TGTGCCAGCAGTCCCCGGAAGGGGGCGGACCAGCCCCAGCATTTT
>NA|TRBJ2-6|NA|TRBV7-3
CASSLNSAVANVLTF
TGTGCCAGCAGCTTAAATTCGGCGGTGGCCAACGTCCTGACTTTC
>NA|TRBJ1-2|NA|TRBV3-1/TRBV3-2
CASSQGARYTF
TGTGCCAGCAGCCAAGGGGCCCGCTACACCTTC
>NA|TRBJ1-5|NA|TRBV2
CASVGGHSNQPQHF
TGTGCCAGCGTCGGGGGTCATAGCAATCAGCCCCAGCATTTT
>NA|TRBJ1-1|NA|TRBV11-2
CASSLPRGGPEAFF
TGTGCCAGCAGCTTACCCCGGGGAGGTCCTGAAGCTTTCTTT
>NA|TRBJ2-3|NA|TRBV5-4
CASSLGSPSTDTQYF
TGTGCCAGCAGCTTGGGCAGTCCTAGCACAGATACGCAGTATTTT
>NA|TRBJ2-3|NA|TRBV9
CASSLRGGQVVTDTQYF
TGTGCCAGCAGCTTGAGGGGGGGACAGGTTGTCACAGATACGCAGTATTTT
>NA|TRBJ1-5|NA|TRBV6-2/TRBV6-3
CASSYNRDSNQPQHF
TGTGCCAGCAGTTATAACAGGGATAGCAATCAGCCCCAGCATTTT
>TRBD1|TRBJ1-2|NA|TRBV7-2
CASSLRQGGGYTF
TGTGCCAGCAGCTTAAGACAGGGGGGCGGCTACACCTTC
>TRBD1|TRBJ1-1|NA|TRBV12-3/TRBV12-4
CASSSKTGGRAFF
TGTGCCAGCAGTTCGAAAACAGGGGGTCGAGCTTTCTTT
>TRBD1|TRBJ1-5|NA|TRBV7-9
CASSSGGSDQPQHF
TGTGCCAGCAGCTCAGGGGGTAGTGATCAGCCCCAGCATTTT
>TRBD1|TRBJ1-5|NA|TRBV27
CAVAGTDPQPQHF
TGTGCCGTCGCCGGGACAGATCCTCAGCCCCAGCATTTT
>TRBD2|TRBJ2-1|NA|TRBV29-1
CSVEAGLGLAGVSDEQFF
TGCAGCGTTGAAGCCGGGCTAGGACTAGCGGGAGTATCGGATGAGCAGTTCTTC
>TRBD1|TRBJ1-1|NA|TRBV27
CASSGDSPEAFF
TGTGCCAGCAGCGGGGACAGCCCAGAAGCTTTCTTT
>TRBD1|TRBJ1-1|once|TRBV10-3
CAITPGQGTGAFF
TGTGCCATCACCCCGGGACAGGGGACGGGGGCTTTCTTT
>NA|TRBJ2-7|NA|TRBV7-9
CASSLEYGGALSYEQYF
TGTGCCAGCAGCTTAGAGTACGGGGGAGCACTGTCGTACGAGCAGTACTTC
>TRBD1|TRBJ2-2|few|TRBV18
CASSHRGRGGPGELFF
TGTGCCAGCTCTCACAGGGGGCGAGGAGGTCCCGGGGAGCTGTTTTTT
>NA|TRBJ1-1|NA|TRBV7-9
CASSSPVVAFF
TGTGCCAGCAGCTCGCCCGTAGTGGCTTTCTTT
>NA|TRBJ1-2|NA|TRBV13
CASSTASTGSTNYGYTF
TGTGCCAGCAGCACCGCCTCCACAGGGAGTACCAACTATGGCTACACCTTC
>TRBD1|TRBJ1-5|once|TRBV4-2
CASSQDDRAHQPQHF
TGTGCCAGCAGCCAAGATGACAGGGCCCATCAGCCCCAGCATTTT
>NA|TRBJ1-2|NA|TRBV7-2
CASSSAGVENYGYTF
TGTGCCAGCAGCTCCGCCGGGGTTGAGAACTATGGCTACACCTTC
>TRBD1|TRBJ2-7|NA|TRBV2
CASSLGTGGLEQYF
TGTGCCAGCAGTCTCGGGACAGGGGGATTAGAGCAGTACTTC
>NA|TRBJ2-5|NA|TRBV5-1
CASSFGDTGETQYF
TGCGCCAGCAGCTTCGGGGACACGGGAGAGACCCAGTACTTC
>NA|TRBJ2-1|NA|TRBV29-1
CSSTVNNEQFF
TGCAGCTCGACAGTTAACAATGAGCAGTTCTTC
>NA|TRBJ1-1|NA|TRBV2
CASRFDWGRPDTEAFF
TGTGCCAGCAGGTTCGACTGGGGCCGACCGGACACTGAAGCTTTCTTT
>NA|TRBJ2-7|NA|TRBV7-9
CASSLVGGRYEQYF
TGTGCCAGCAGCTTAGTGGGTGGGAGATACGAGCAGTACTTC